These 24 T cell receptor beta chains were all obtained from the same sample, sequenced in a study of radiotherapy plus CTLA-4 blockade in lung cancer (dated by TCRdb to between 2017 and 2018). Library generation was performed with the immunoSEQ multiplex PCR assay. TCRdb provides this immuneACCESS table in a form limited to in-frame rearrangements. Some clones are lacking; in checked studies, under half of them reflect an unresolved V gene, and why the rest are absent is not known. This sample holds about 59,000 clones; roughly 79% were observed only once. Clones ranked in the top ten supply around 6.6% of the sample. The sample consisted of peripheral blood, taken from a patient treated with radiotherapy plus ipilimumab. All receptors come from a human donor with non-small cell lung cancer whose response to radiotherapy plus ipilimumab could not be evaluated.

Only a few counts were recorded for this clone. This chain connects TRBV25-1 to TRBJ2-7, with D unclear. Germline CDR1 is MGHDK and CDR2 is SYGVNS. V was cut by 1 base and J by 0 bases, with 10 bases left in between. The CDR3 is 15 amino acids. For the CDR3, the DNA is TGTGCCAGCAGTGAATCTCGCGGAAGCTCCTACGAGCAGTACTTC. Its protein product is CASSESRGSSYEQYF.

The chain joins TRBV5-6 to TRBJ1-2; TRBD1 agrees at 8 bases. With 4 bases clipped from V and 2 bases from J, the junction kept 4 bases outside the gene matches. CDR1 SGHDT and CDR2 YYEEEE come from the germline V gene. CDR3 length: 14 amino acids. The CDR3 region is CASSRTGPNYGYTF. The CDR3 region has the DNA TGTGCCAGCAGCCGGACAGGGCCAAACTATGGCTACACCTTC.

This chain joins TRBV5-1 and TRBJ1-3, with D perhaps TRBD1 (5 bases). V lost 3 bases and J lost 4, with 17 bases in between. The CDR3 runs to 16 residues. The germline gives CDR1 SGHRS, CDR2 YFSETQ. The CDR3 nucleotides read TGCGCCAGCAGCTCTCGACCGGGGGGGGGAGGAAACACCATATATTTT. It specifies CASSSRPGGGGNTIYF.

This rearrangement joins TRBV28 to TRBJ2-7; 7 nucleotides match TRBD1. V lost 8 bases and J lost 0; bases outside the gene matches: 10. CDR1 and CDR2 (germline): MDHEN, SYDVKM. CDR3 size: 15 residues. CDR3 region: CASLALTGNSYEQYF. The CDR3 nucleotides are TGTGCCAGCCTAGCCTTGACAGGGAACTCCTACGAGCAGTACTTC. The full variable domain, completed using reference TRBV28 and TRBJ2-7, is DVKVTQSSRYLVKRTGEKVFLECVQDMDHENMFWYRQDPGLGLRLIYFSYDVKMKEKGDIPEGYSVSREKKERFSLILESASTNQTSMYLCASLALTGNSYEQYFGPGTRLTVT.

The chain links TRBV2 to TRBJ1-2; 7 nucleotides align to TRBD1. Per germline, CDR1 SNHLY and CDR2 FYNNEI. V was clipped by 6 bases and J by 8 bases; unmatched bases: 12. The CDR3 is 14 residues long. For the CDR3, the DNA is TGTGCCAGCAGGCCGGGACAGCTCTCGGAGGGCTACACCTTC. Amino acids: CASRPGQLSEGYTF.

This clone was observed once. This rearrangement joins TRBV11-2 to TRBJ2-1; 10 bases align to TRBD2. The CDR3 is made up of 17 amino acids. Per the germline V gene, CDR1 is SGHAT and CDR2 is FQNNGV. J was trimmed by 3 bases and V by 5 bases; bases with no gene match: 10. As DNA, the CDR3 is TGTGCCAGCAGCGGATCGCTGGGACTAGCGCTCTACAATGAGCAGTTCTTC. It is translated as CASSGSLGLALYNEQFF.

The chain links TRBV7-9 to TRBJ1-6; the D gene is possibly TRBD1 (6 bases). V was cut by 5 bases and J by 7 bases, with 15 bases left in between. Germline-derived CDR1 and CDR2 are SEHNR and FQNEAQ (reference sequence). This CDR3 is built from 15 residues. In DNA form, the CDR3 reads TGTGCCAGCAGCGTGCAGACAGGTCAGAATTCACCCCTCCACTTT. The encoded protein is CASSVQTGQNSPLHF.

The V gene is TRBV6-5, the J gene TRBJ2-3; 8 bases fit TRBD2. The CDR3 runs to 16 residues. The V gene's germline CDR1 is MNHEY and CDR2 SVGAGI. Trimming cost V 4 bases and J 1 base; bases outside gene matches: 7. Here the CDR3 reads CASSSLAGSGTDTQYF. Here the CDR3 DNA reads TGTGCCAGCAGTTCCCTAGCGGGCTCCGGCACAGATACGCAGTATTTT.

The J gene is TRBJ2-1, the V gene TRBV27; D is perhaps TRBD1 (5 bases). V was trimmed by 6 bases and J by 4 bases, leaving 10 bases between them. Germline V gives CDR1 MNHEY, CDR2 SMNVEV (reference sequence). The CDR3 totals 13 residues. The CDR3 reads CASSPDSYNEQFF. CDR3 DNA: TGTGCCAGCAGCCCCGACAGTTACAATGAGCAGTTCTTC.

Only a few counts were recorded for this clone. J is TRBJ2-1 and V is TRBV7-9; 9 bases are shared with TRBD1. The V gene's germline CDR1 is SEHNR and CDR2 FQNEAQ (reference sequence). CDR3 length equals 14 residues. The junction had 5 bases not matched to a gene; V was cut back by 3 bases and J by 8 bases. CDR3 bases: TGTGCCAGCAGCTTGGGACAGGGTCGCGATGAGCAGTTCTTC. Translation: CASSLGQGRDEQFF.

V usage is TRBV2 and J usage is TRBJ2-3, with TRBD2 identical over 7 bases. V shed 3 bases, J shed 9 bases, and the junction held 6 bases outside the gene matches. This CDR3 has 13 residues. Germline CDR1 SNHLY, CDR2 FYNNEI. The CDR3 bases are TGTGCCAGCAGTGACGCGGGGGACTACACGCAGTATTTT. The encoded protein is CASSDAGDYTQYF.

The chain is built from TRBV5-4 and TRBJ2-5; D is unclear. The DNA end is more similar to TRBJ2-7, so the J call may be wrong. In germline, CDR1 is SGHNT, CDR2 YYREEE (reference sequence). This CDR3 contains 12 residues. The CDR3 DNA reads as TGTGCCAGCAGCTTGGTCGGTTACGAGCAGTACTTC. This codes for CASSLVGYEQYF.

The chain combines TRBV28 with TRBJ1-5; 8 nucleotides agree with TRBD1. From germline, CDR1 is MDHEN and CDR2 SYDVKM. The V segment lost 5 bases and the J segment 4 bases; nucleotides outside the gene matches: 7. CDR3 length equals 15 residues. The DNA of the CDR3 is TGTGCCAGCAGTGACGGACAGGGTAGGAATCAGCCCCAGCATTTT. Residues: CASSDGQGRNQPQHF.

V gene TRBV11-2 combines with J gene TRBJ2-5, with D perhaps matching TRBD2 (7 bases). CDR1 SGHAT and CDR2 FQNNGV come from the germline V gene. There are 17 residues in the CDR3. V shed 1 base and J shed 9 bases, with 24 bases lying between them. CDR3 coding DNA: TGTGCCAGCAGCTTAGGAGGGGGGGTGGTGCGGCCGGGGGCCCAGTACTTC. This translates into CASSLGGGVVRPGAQYF.

The chain has TRBV23-1 and TRBJ1-2, with 8 bases matching TRBD1. Being an ORF, TRBV23-1 has a function that is uncertain. The CDR3 runs to 16 residues. V shed 2 bases and J 5 bases; nucleotides not matched to a gene: 10. DNA for the CDR3: TGCGCCAGCAGTCAAGCGGACAGGGATGGGTTTTATGGCTACACCTTC. Translated, it gives CASSQADRDGFYGYTF.

The gene calls are TRBV7-8 and TRBJ2-5, with 9 bases fitting TRBD2. The CDR3 covers 15 residues. Trimming at V came to 0 bases and at J to 4 bases, leaving 3 bases not matched to a gene. Germline V gives CDR1 SGHVS, CDR2 FQNEAQ. CDR3 sequence (DNA): TGTGCCAGCAGCTTAGCCCTAGCGGGGCGAGAGACCCAGTACTTC. Encoded protein: CASSLALAGRETQYF.

This chain links TRBV9 with TRBJ2-2; tentatively, D is TRBD2 (5 bases). The CDR3 totals 15 residues. Germline CDR1 and CDR2: SGDLS and YYNGEE. Trimming shortened V by 0 bases and J by 9 bases, and 15 bases separated the two germline ends. Here the CDR3 reads CASSVGGLTARELFF. In nucleotides, the CDR3 is TGTGCCAGCAGCGTAGGAGGGCTCACCGCGCGGGAGCTGTTTTTT.

The J gene is TRBJ2-5, the V gene TRBV6-4, with 7 bases fitting TRBD2. Trimming cost V 4 bases and J 5 bases; bases outside gene matches: 13. In germline, CDR1 is MRHNA, CDR2 SNTAGT. The CDR3 length is 16 residues. CDR3 in amino acids: CASSARASGGLETQYF. CDR3 DNA: TGTGCCAGCAGTGCCCGGGCTAGCGGAGGGTTGGAGACCCAGTACTTC.

CDR3 coding DNA: TGTGCCAGCAGTTTCAGGGTCTGGGAGCAGTACTTC. Translation: CASSFRVWEQYF. V usage is TRBV28 and J usage is TRBJ2-7, with D possibly being TRBD1 (5 bases). The germline gives CDR1 MDHEN, CDR2 SYDVKM. The CDR3 length is 12 residues. Between the trimmed V and J ends, which lost 3 bases and 7 bases, there was a span of 10 bases.

This clone has a handful of counts. The chain recombines TRBV2 with TRBJ1-5; 7 nucleotides align to TRBD1. The junction had 8 bases not matched to a gene; V was cut back by 6 bases and J by 6 bases. The germline V gene has CDR1 SNHLY and CDR2 FYNNEI. The length of the CDR3 is 14 residues. CDR3 protein: CASRQGGLSQPQHF. The CDR3 bases are TGTGCCAGCAGGCAGGGGGGTTTGAGTCAGCCCCAGCATTTT.

The chain has TRBV7-2 and TRBJ1-1; D is ambiguous. This CDR3 has 13 residues. V dropped 1 base and J dropped 1 base, with 4 bases sitting between them. Germline-derived CDR1 and CDR2 are SGHTA and FQGNSA. The CDR3 region has the DNA TGTGCCAGCAGCTTAGGGCAGAACACTGAAGCTTTCTTT. Amino acid sequence: CASSLGQNTEAFF.

This chain joins TRBV9 and TRBJ2-7; 8 nucleotides line up with TRBD1. CDR1 and CDR2 from the germline V gene are SGDLS and YYNGEE. This CDR3 comprises 13 residues. V gave up 3 bases and J gave up 7 bases; unmatched junction bases: 6. DNA of the CDR3: TGTGCCAGCAGCGCTCAGACAGGGGCTGAGCAGTACTTC. Protein product: CASSAQTGAEQYF.

This sequence joins TRBV27 and TRBJ2-2; TRBD1 is a possible D gene (5 bases). Germline CDR1 reads MNHEY; CDR2 reads SMNVEV (reference sequence). Trimming pared 6 bases from V and 3 bases from J, leaving 11 bases between. The CDR3 is made up of 14 amino acids. CDR3 in DNA: TGTGCCAGCAGCCAAGGGGTGTACACCGGGGAGCTGTTTTTT. It codes for CASSQGVYTGELFF.

The V call is TRBV6-5, the J call TRBJ1-1; a possible D gene is TRBD1 (5 bases). CDR3 size: 15 residues. Trimming removed 6 bases from V and 3 bases from J, with 17 bases in between. Germline-derived CDR1 and CDR2 are MNHEY and SVGAGI. The CDR3 DNA follows: TGTGCCAGCAGCCCCTCGAGGCAGGGCTACACTGAAGCTTTCTTT. It specifies CASSPSRQGYTEAFF.